These 12 T cell receptor beta chains came from one sample sequenced in a study of cytomegalovirus exposure and HLA in healthy donors. The PCR was carried out with 60 Vbeta primers and 13 Jbeta primers. Profiling relied on immunoSEQ multiplex PCR, and the TCRdb table lists in-frame clones only, not all of them. The sample includes about 120,000 clones, 70% to 80% of them seen just once. Sequencing input: PBMCs. The receptors shown here come from a female donor in good health and CMV-seronegative.

CDR3 sequence: CASSLGGSGMKNEQFF. The CDR3 region has the DNA TGTGCCAGCAGTTTGGGGGGTAGCGGGATGAAAAATGAGCAGTTCTTC. The V call is TRBV28, the J call TRBJ2-1, with 8 bases aligning to TRBD2. In germline, CDR1 is MDHEN, CDR2 SYDVKM. The CDR3 spans 16 residues. Unmatched junction bases numbered 11, after V lost 3 bases and J lost 7 bases.

This clone was seen a handful of times. J is TRBJ1-5 and V is TRBV19; possibly TRBD1 for D (6 bases). In germline, CDR1 is LNHDA, CDR2 SQIVND (reference sequence). The germline V and J ends were trimmed by 6 bases and 2 bases, with 11 bases remaining between them. The CDR3 runs to 14 residues. Here the CDR3 DNA reads TGTGCCAGTAGGGGGGCAGAGGGCAATCAGCCCCAGCATTTT. It codes for CASRGAEGNQPQHF.

The chain employs TRBV27 and TRBJ2-6, with a weak D call TRBD1 (6 bases). The V end lost 8 bases, the J end lost 3 bases, and 11 bases lay between the germline ends. Germline V gene lookup returns CDR1 MNHEY and CDR2 SMNVEV (reference sequence). The CDR3 runs to 14 residues. CDR3 residues: CASAQGYGANVLTF. In DNA, the CDR3 is TGTGCCAGCGCACAGGGATATGGGGCCAACGTCCTGACTTTC.

The J gene is TRBJ1-4, the V gene TRBV29-1; D is unresolved. The V end was cut by 7 bases, the J end by 8 bases, with 23 bases between. Germline V gene lookup returns CDR1 SQVTM and CDR2 ANQGSEA. CDR3 size: 15 residues. The CDR3 region has the DNA TGCAGCGCCAGAACCGGGATCTCGATGGGAGAAAAACTGTTTTTT. This sequence encodes CSARTGISMGEKLFF.

This clone was seen more than once but under ten times. The V gene is TRBV20-1, the J gene TRBJ2-1; possibly TRBD2 for D (6 bases). The CDR3 spans 11 residues. Between the trimmed V and J ends, which lost 8 bases and 7 bases, there was a span of 12 bases. Germline V gene sequence: CDR1 DFQATT, CDR2 SNEGSKA (reference sequence). The CDR3 bases are TGCAGTACTCTCCGGGAGAATGAGCAGTTCTTC. Its protein product is CSTLRENEQFF.

The table lists this clone with a few counts. This CDR3 is CASRRGQADSYNSPLHF. The CDR3 region has the DNA TGTGCCAGCAGGAGGGGACAGGCTGACTCCTATAATTCACCCCTCCACTTT. This sequence joins TRBV2 and TRBJ1-6; 8 bases align to TRBD1. This CDR3 comprises 17 residues. V trimming: 6 bases; J trimming: 0 bases; junction bases outside the gene matches: 7. The germline gives CDR1 SNHLY, CDR2 FYNNEI.

The gene calls are TRBV2 and TRBJ2-7; 7 positions match TRBD1. Trimming took 0 bases from V and 4 from J; bases not matched to a gene: 3. The CDR3 contains 14 residues. The germline V gene has CDR1 SNHLY and CDR2 FYNNEI. The CDR3 nucleotides read TGTGCCAGCAGTGAAGCCAGGGGGATTTACGAGCAGTACTTC. This encodes CASSEARGIYEQYF.

This chain uses TRBV6-6 with TRBJ1-2; 9 positions agree with TRBD1. Per the germline V gene, CDR1 is MNHNY and CDR2 is SVGAGI (reference sequence). V lost 5 bases, J lost 1 base, and 8 bases stayed unmatched. The CDR3 loop spans 16 amino acids. In DNA, the CDR3 is TGTGCCAGCAGTCCGGGACAGGGCGAAATTAACTATGGCTACACCTTC. This sequence encodes CASSPGQGEINYGYTF.

The chain uses TRBV7-8 and TRBJ2-1; 11 nucleotides line up with TRBD2. This CDR3 is 18 amino acids long. Germline V lookup: CDR1 SGHVS, CDR2 FQNEAQ. V lost 4 bases to trimming and J lost 8 bases; unmatched junction nucleotides: 16. The CDR3 protein is CASSSLSPIPLAGDEQFF. Written as DNA, the CDR3 is TGTGCCAGCAGCTCCCTTAGCCCGATCCCACTAGCGGGAGATGAGCAGTTCTTC.

V usage is TRBV7-2 and J usage is TRBJ2-7; 12 bases fit TRBD1. This CDR3 comprises 14 residues. Germline V gives CDR1 SGHTA, CDR2 FQGNSA. V dropped 5 bases and J dropped 4; count of bases not matched to a gene: 3. CDR3 region: CASSRDRGLYEQYF. The CDR3 nucleotides read TGTGCCAGCAGCCGGGACAGGGGGCTATACGAGCAGTACTTC.

This chain joins TRBV6-6 and TRBJ2-7; 9 bases are a match to TRBD1. V gave up 7 bases and J gave up 4 bases; unmatched junction bases: 11. The CDR3 covers 15 residues. The germline V gene encodes CDR1 MNHNY and CDR2 SVGAGI (reference sequence). CDR3 region: CASNPRGQGIYEQYF. CDR3 coding DNA: TGTGCCAGCAACCCCCGAGGACAGGGGATTTACGAGCAGTACTTC.

The rearrangement uses TRBV11-2 and TRBJ2-1, with TRBD2 matching over 7 bases. The V gene's germline CDR1 is SGHAT and CDR2 FQNNGV. Trimming at V came to 5 bases and at J to 2 bases, leaving 12 bases not matched to a gene. This CDR3 spans 17 amino acids. CDR3 amino acids: CASSLTLSGKAYNEQFF. CDR3 coding DNA: TGTGCCAGCAGCCTTACCTTAAGCGGGAAAGCCTACAATGAGCAGTTCTTC.